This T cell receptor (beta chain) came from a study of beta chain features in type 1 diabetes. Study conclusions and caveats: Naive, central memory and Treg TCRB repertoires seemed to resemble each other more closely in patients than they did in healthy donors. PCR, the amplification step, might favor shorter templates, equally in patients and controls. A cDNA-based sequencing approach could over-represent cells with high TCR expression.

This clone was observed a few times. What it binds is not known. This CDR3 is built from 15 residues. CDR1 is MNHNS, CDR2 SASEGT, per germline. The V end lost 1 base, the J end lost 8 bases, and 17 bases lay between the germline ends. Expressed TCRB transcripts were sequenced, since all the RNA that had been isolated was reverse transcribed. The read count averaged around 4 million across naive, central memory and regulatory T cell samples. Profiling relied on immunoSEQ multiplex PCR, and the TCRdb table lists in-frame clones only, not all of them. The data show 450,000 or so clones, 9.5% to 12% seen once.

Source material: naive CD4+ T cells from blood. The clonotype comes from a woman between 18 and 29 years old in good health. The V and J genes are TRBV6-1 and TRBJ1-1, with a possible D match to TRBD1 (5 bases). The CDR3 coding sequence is TGTGCCAGCAGTGAAGTGGCCCTGGGGCTCCCCGAAGCTTTCTTT. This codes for CASSEVALGLPEAFF.